The entry below describes one TCR beta chain. This clone was seen a few times. The antigen it binds to is not known. Base qualities were left out, and no much larger clone turns up one base away. Reading the germline V gene gives CDR1 MNHEY and CDR2 SVGAGI. The CDR3 starts with the cysteine, ends with the phenylalanine, and has 14 residues. Here the CDR3 DNA is all that survives: 42 bases in frame from base 1. V is cut back by 5 bases and J by 10 bases, with 9 bases in the junction unmatched. The immunoSEQ Assay, a bias-controlled multiplex PCR, was used to amplify TCRbeta CDR3 regions from genomic DNA. In the paper's pipeline: Within the assay, amplification of reference gene primers was used to estimate how many nucleated cells each sample contained. To quantify the absolute abundance of each unique TCRbeta CDR3 rearrangement, sequence reads were collapsed and filtered. For each sample, productive Simpson clonality was calculated as the square root of Simpson's diversity index across productive rearrangements. Drawn from immuneACCESS, this table holds only the in-frame rearrangements with V and J called that TCRdb kept. Clones are partly lost; checked studies trace under half to an unresolved V gene and leave the rest unexplained. V, J and clone size were drawn from that table, and D and trimming were deduced from the DNA. The table for this sample lists roughly 81,000 clones; about 80% of them were counted only once. The ten largest clones add up to about 2.1% of the sample.

The sample comes from a study of blood T cell repertoires in COVID-19 (dated by TCRdb to 2018 to 2020). Regarding the study in general: Collaborator samples came from the United States, Italy and Spain and covered acute and convalescent phases of COVID-19. The prospective study material was composed of cDNA or gDNA derived from T cells, B-cell-depleted T cells, or PBMCs. The dataset comprised deeply sampled blood TCRbeta repertoires from subjects exposed to, actively infected with, or recovered from COVID-19. The repertoires were released in a freely available public database meant as a resource for research on the immune response to SARS-CoV-2. Samples came from the ongoing ImmuneRACE study (first 160 participants) plus 1,254 subjects from 6 global collaborators. Nearly every sample came with metadata listing a de-identified subject ID, COVID-19 status, age in years and sex. HLA class I and class II types, where available, came from metadata supplied by the sample provider rather than from assay-based typing.

Overall study outcomes, separate from this receptor: Clinical and demographic metadata were provided uncurated, with the amount varying by source and participant.

The collaborating institutions used their own protocols to collect whole blood in K2EDTA tubes. For TCRbeta analysis, collaborator samples were shipped as frozen whole blood, as isolated PBMCs, or as DNA extracted from either sample type. The rearrangement combines TRBV6-5 with TRBJ1-4; TRBD1 matches 8 bases in the middle. The source is a woman in her 70s with acute or convalescent COVID-19. Sequenced: peripheral blood. The DNA is TGTGCCAGCAGTATGACAGGGGTGTCAGGAAAACTGTTTTTT. This yields the protein CASSMTGVSGKLFF.